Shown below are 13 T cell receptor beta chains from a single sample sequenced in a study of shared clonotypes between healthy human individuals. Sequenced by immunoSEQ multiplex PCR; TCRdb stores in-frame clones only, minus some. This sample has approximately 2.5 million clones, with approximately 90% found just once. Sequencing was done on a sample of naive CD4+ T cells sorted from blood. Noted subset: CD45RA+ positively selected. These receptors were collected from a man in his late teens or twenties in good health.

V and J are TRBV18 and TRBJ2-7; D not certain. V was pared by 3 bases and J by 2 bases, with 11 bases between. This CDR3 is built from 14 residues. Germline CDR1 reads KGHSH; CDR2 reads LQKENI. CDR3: CASSPDVVTYEQYF. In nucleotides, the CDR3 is TGTGCCAGCTCACCGGACGTGGTAACCTACGAGCAGTACTTC.

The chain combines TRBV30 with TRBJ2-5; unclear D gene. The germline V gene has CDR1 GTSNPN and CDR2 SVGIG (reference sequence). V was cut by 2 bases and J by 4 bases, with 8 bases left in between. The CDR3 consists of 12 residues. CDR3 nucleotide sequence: TGTGCCTGGAGTAAGGGATTAGAGACCCAGTACTTC. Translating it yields CAWSKGLETQYF.

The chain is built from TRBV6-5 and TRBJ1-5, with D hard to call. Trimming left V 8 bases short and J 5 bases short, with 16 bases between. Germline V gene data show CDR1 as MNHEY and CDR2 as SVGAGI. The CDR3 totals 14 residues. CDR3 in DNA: TGTGCCAGCGGCCCCGGTGGGGAGGATCAGCCCCAGCATTTT. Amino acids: CASGPGGEDQPQHF.

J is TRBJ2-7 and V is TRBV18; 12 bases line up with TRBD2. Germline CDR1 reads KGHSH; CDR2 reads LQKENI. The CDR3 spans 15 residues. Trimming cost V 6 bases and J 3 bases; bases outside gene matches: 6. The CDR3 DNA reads TGTGCCAGCTCTCCCGGACTAGCGGGGATCTACGAGCAGTACTTC. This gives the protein CASSPGLAGIYEQYF. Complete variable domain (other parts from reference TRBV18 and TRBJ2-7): NAGVMQNPRHLVRRRGQEARLRCSPMKGHSHVYWYRQLPEEGLKFMVYLQKENIIDESGMPKERFSAEFPKEGPSILRIQQVVRGDSAAYFCASSPGLAGIYEQYFGPGTRLTVT.

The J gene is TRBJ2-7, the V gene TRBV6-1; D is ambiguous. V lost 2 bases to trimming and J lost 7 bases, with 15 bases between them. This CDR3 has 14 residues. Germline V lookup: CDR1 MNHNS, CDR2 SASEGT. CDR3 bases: TGTGCCAGCAGTGAATTCGGGCGCCCCCTGGAGCAGTACTTC. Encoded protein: CASSEFGRPLEQYF.

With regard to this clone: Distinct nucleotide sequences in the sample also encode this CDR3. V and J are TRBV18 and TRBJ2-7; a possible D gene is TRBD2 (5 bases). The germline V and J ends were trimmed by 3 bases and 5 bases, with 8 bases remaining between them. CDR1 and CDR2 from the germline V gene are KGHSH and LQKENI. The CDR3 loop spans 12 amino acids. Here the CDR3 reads CASSPRDDEQYF. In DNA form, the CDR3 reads TGTGCCAGCTCACCCCGGGATGACGAGCAGTACTTC.

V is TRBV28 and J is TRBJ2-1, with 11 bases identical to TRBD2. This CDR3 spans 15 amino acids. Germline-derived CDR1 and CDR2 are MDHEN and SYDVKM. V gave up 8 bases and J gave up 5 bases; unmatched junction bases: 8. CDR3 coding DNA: TGTGCCAGCGCGTCTAGCGGGAGGCACAACAATGAGCAGTTCTTC. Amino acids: CASASSGRHNNEQFF.

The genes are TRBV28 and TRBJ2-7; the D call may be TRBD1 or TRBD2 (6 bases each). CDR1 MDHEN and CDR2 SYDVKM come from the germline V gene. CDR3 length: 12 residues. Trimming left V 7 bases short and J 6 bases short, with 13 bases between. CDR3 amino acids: CASTLRGAEQYF. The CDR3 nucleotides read TGTGCCAGCACGTTAAGGGGGGCCGAGCAGTACTTC.

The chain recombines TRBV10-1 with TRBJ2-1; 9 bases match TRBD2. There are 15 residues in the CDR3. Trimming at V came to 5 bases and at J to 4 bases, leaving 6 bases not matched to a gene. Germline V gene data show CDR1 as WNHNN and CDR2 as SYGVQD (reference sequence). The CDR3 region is CASSSTSGTYNEQFF. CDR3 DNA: TGCGCCAGCAGTTCGACTAGCGGCACATACAATGAGCAGTTCTTC.

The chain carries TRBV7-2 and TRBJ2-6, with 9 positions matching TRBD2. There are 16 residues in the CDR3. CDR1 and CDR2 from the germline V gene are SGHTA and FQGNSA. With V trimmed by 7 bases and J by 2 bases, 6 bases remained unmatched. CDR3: CASTSSGTAGANVLTF. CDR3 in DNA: TGTGCCAGCACGTCTAGCGGGACGGCTGGGGCCAACGTCCTGACTTTC.

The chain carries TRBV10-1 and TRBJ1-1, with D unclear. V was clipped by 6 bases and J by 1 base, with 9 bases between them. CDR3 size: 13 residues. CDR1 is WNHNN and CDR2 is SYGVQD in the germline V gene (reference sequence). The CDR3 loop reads CASSARPNTEAFF. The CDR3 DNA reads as TGCGCCAGCAGCGCGCGACCGAACACTGAAGCTTTCTTT.

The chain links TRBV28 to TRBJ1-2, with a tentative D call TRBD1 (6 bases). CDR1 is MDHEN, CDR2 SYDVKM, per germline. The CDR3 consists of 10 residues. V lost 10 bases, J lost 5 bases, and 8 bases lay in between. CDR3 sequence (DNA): TGTGCCACTACAGGGTATGGCTACACCTTC. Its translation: CATTGYGYTF.

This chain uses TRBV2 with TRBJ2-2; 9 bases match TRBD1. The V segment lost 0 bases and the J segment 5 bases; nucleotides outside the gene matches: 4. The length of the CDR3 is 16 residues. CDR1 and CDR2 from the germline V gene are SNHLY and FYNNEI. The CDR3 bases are TGTGCCAGCAGTGAAGCGCTGGGACAGGGAACCGGGGAGCTGTTTTTT. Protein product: CASSEALGQGTGELFF. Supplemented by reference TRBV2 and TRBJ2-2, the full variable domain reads EPEVTQTPSHQVTQMGQEVILRCVPISNHLYFYWYRQILGQKVEFLVSFYNNEISEKSEIFDDQFSVERPDGSNFTLKIRSTKLEDSAMYFCASSEALGQGTGELFFGEGSRLTVL.